The present entry profiles one T cell receptor (beta chain) with its context. Per germline, CDR1 MNHEY and CDR2 SMNVEV (reference sequence). Trimming cost V 5 bases and J 7 bases; bases outside gene matches: 9. This CDR3 contains 16 residues. These data are taken from a study of blood T cell repertoires in COVID-19. The protocol was immunoSEQ multiplex PCR, while the TCRdb copy is restricted to in-frame clones and leaves out a portion. Here the sample spans 400,000 or so clones, roughly nine tenths being singletons. The sample comprised PBMCs or T cells enriched from blood (not recorded which). The chain employs TRBV27 and TRBJ2-5; 14 bases agree with TRBD2. This TCR came from a man aged 25 to 40 who had recovered from COVID-19. CDR3 residues: CASSGTSGSRQSTQYF. The CDR3 DNA is TGTGCCAGCAGTGGGACTAGCGGGAGCCGCCAATCGACCCAGTACTTC.